This TCR beta chain is from a study of blood T cell repertoires in COVID-19. Overall study: Acute and convalescent COVID-19 samples came from the United States, Italy and Spain. The cDNA or gDNA used as material had been derived from T cells, B-cell-depleted T cells, or PBMCs.

Those enrolled in Seattle joined during active infection and were followed longitudinally afterward. The CDR3 length is 12 residues. Germline V gene lookup returns CDR1 MDHEN and CDR2 SYDVKM. V was clipped by 5 bases and J by 6 bases, with 8 bases between them. Original analysis: Amplifying reference gene primers gave estimates of nucleated cell counts. Measured with immunoSEQ multiplex PCR; TCRdb has only the in-frame clones, and not every one. Clone size and V and J calls were adopted from that table, with D and trimming inferred from the DNA. The sample consists of some 180,000 clones, about 87% of them appearing once.

This receptor was taken from a woman older than 75 with COVID-19, enrolled during active disease. Sequencing was carried out using peripheral blood. This chain links TRBV28 with TRBJ1-5; D ambiguous. This chain's CDR3 is CASSLTSQPQHF. The CDR3 DNA sequence: TGTGCCAGCAGTCTAACTAGTCAGCCCCAGCATTTT.